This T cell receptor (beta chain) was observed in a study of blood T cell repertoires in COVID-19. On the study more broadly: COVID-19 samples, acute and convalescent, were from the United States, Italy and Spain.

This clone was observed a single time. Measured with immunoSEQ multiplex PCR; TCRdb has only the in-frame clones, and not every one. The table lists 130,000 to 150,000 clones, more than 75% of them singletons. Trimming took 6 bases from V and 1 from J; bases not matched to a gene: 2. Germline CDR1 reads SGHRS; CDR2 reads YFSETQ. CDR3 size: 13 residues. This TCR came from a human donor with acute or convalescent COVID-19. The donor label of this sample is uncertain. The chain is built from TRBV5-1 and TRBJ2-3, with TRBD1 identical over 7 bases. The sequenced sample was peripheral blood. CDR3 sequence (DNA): TGCGCCAGCAAGGGACAGCGCACAGATACGCAGTATTTT. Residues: CASKGQRTDTQYF. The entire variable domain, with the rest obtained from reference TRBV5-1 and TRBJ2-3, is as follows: KAGVTQTPRYLIKTRGQQVTLSCSPISGHRSVSWYQQTPGQGLQFLFEYFSETQRNKGNFPGRFSGRQFSNSRSEMNVSTLELGDSALYLCASKGQRTDTQYFGPGTRLTVL.